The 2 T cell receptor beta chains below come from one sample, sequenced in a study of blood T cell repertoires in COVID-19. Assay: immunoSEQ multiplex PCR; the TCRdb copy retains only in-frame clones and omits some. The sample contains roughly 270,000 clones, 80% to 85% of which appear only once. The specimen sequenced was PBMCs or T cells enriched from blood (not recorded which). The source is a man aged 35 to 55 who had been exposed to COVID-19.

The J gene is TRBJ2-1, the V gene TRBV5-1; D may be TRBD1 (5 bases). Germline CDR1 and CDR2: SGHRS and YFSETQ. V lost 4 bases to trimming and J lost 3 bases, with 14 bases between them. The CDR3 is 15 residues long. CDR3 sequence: CASSGQGNDYNEQFF. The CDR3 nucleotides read TGCGCCAGCAGCGGTCAGGGTAACGACTACAATGAGCAGTTCTTC.

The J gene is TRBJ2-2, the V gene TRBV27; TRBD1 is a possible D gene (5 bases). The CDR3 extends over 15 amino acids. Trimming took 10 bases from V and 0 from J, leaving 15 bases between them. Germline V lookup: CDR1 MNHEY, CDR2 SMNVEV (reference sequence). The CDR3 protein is CATKGVTANTGELFF. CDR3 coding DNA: TGTGCCACCAAAGGCGTGACAGCGAACACCGGGGAGCTGTTTTTT.